The rows below give T cell receptor beta chains drawn from one sample of a study of response to subunit inactivated influenza vaccine. TCRdb re-analysed the RT-PCR reads in MiXCR, keeping a single row per CDR3 protein. The sample consists of more than 400,000 distinct CDR3 sequences, approximately 10% of them appearing once. The sample consisted of PBMCs from blood, taken roughly 46 days after vaccination. These receptor sequences come from a man aged 45-60 years who received an inactivated influenza vaccine. The CDR3 runs from the conserved cysteine through the conserved F or W. A D gene is named only where the DNA matches it firmly. Rows may omit the clone size; those that give it use once, few, many or a size class.

d_gene	v_gene	j_gene	abundance	CDR3aa
-	TRBV4-2	TRBJ2-3	many	CASSQDLRTTDTQYF
-	TRBV29-1	TRBJ1-2	-	CSVAGGRGFYGYTF
-	TRBV7-2	TRBJ2-7	-	CASSLAAEGTYEQYF
-	TRBV2	TRBJ2-6	-	CAICLVSGRPSGANVLTF
TRBD2	TRBV5-5	TRBJ2-3	many	CASSLAVAGGPGEDTQYF
-	TRBV4-1	TRBJ1-1	-	CASSRLGPLNTEAFF
TRBD1	TRBV12-3/TRBV12-4	TRBJ1-1	-	CASSFLTGGLNTEAFF
TRBD1	TRBV4-1	TRBJ1-4	few	CASSQTGVRANEKLFF
TRBD1	TRBV6-2/TRBV6-3	TRBJ2-3	-	CASSYSRTGGTDTQYF
-	TRBV28	TRBJ2-3	-	CASSLFTSSTDTQYF